This T cell receptor (beta chain) was found in a study of T cells in localized non-small cell lung cancer. Study-wide findings and caveats: Measurement of T cell clonality placed uninvolved adjacent lung highest, above the level in tumor.

The V and J ends lost 0 bases and 0 bases, in that order; junction bases with no gene match: 15. This CDR3 is 20 amino acids long. From germline, CDR1 is SGHDN and CDR2 FVKESK. About this clone itself: Its antigen remains unidentified.

Sequencing used immunoSEQ multiplex PCR; TCRdb keeps in-frame clones, though not all of them. Seen here are about 54,000 clones, roughly four fifths observed once, and the top ten hold about 20%. The sequence was collected from a female donor over 55 with stage II squamous cell lung carcinoma. The chain links TRBV14 to TRBJ2-3, with TRBD2 matching 7 bases. The sample consisted of peripheral blood, taken before any cancer treatment. The CDR3: CASSQEIRGTGGRSTDTQYF. Written as DNA, the CDR3 is TGTGCCAGCAGCCAAGAAATAAGGGGTACCGGGGGGAGAAGCACAGATACGCAGTATTTT.